This TCR beta chain was recovered during a study of T cells in Graves' hyperthyroidism and ophthalmopathy. This clonotype was seen ten or more times. What it binds is unknown. This CDR3 has 14 amino acids. Germline lookup yields CDR1 MNHNS and CDR2 SASEGT. V trimming: 7 bases; J trimming: 5 bases; junction bases outside the gene matches: 8. RNA transcripts were the template for amplifying TCR beta CDR3 regions. Initially, a first-round RT-PCR of the TCR CDR3 employed the HTBI primer set. Each CDR3 protein gets one entry after TCRdb re-called the multiplex PCR reads with MiXCR. The table records fewer than 110,000 distinct CDR3 sequences, roughly 15% of them present only once. Whole-study results and caveats: Blood also showed most of the thyroid clonotypes that were expanded above 0.001.

The sample comprised blood. This clonotype was sampled from a woman aged 45-60 years with Graves' hyperthyroidism. The rearrangement joins TRBV6-1 to TRBJ2-1; 7 bases map to TRBD2. The CDR3 loop reads CASNTGGLDNEQFF. The CDR3 nucleotides are TGTGCCAGCAATACAGGTGGACTAGACAATGAGCAGTTCTTC.